The 22 T cell receptor beta chains reported below all come from one sample, sequenced in a study of CD8 T cells in Susac syndrome. The authors reverse transcribed 0.5 to 1 ug RNA with random hexamers. TCRdb re-derived calls from the immunoSEQ multiplex PCR reads in MiXCR, one entry per CDR3 protein. The data show 100,000 to 150,000 distinct CDR3 sequences, with approximately 95% seen just once and roughly 0.32% held by the top ten. Sequencing was carried out using CD8+ T cells from PBMCs. Receptor source: a human donor with multiple sclerosis.

V usage is TRBV6-1 and J usage is TRBJ2-2; D may be TRBD1 or TRBD2 (5 bases each). CDR3 length: 13 residues. Germline-derived CDR1 and CDR2 are MNHNS and SASEGT. Trimming took off 8 bases at V and 5 bases at J, with 12 bases between the two ends. CDR3 sequence (DNA): TGTGCCAGCCGGGACCCTCGGACCGGGGAGCTGTTTTTT. It codes for CASRDPRTGELFF.

CDR3 loop: CASTGDSIYEQYF. CDR3 coding DNA: TGTGCCAGCACAGGGGACAGTATCTACGAGCAGTACTTC. This chain connects TRBV28 to TRBJ2-7; 7 nucleotides agree with TRBD1. The germline CDR1 and CDR2 sequences are MDHEN and SYDVKM. The CDR3 totals 13 residues. V shed 7 bases, J shed 3 bases, and the junction held 6 bases outside the gene matches.

About this clonotype: A read error is likely, as this CDR3 ends without the conserved phenylalanine or tryptophan. V and J are TRBV9 and TRBJ2-5; 7 bases are a match to TRBD1. Germline V CDR1 and CDR2: SGDLS, YYNGEE. This CDR3 region has 15 residues. Losses at the gene ends were 4 bases for V and 5 bases for J; bases not matched to a gene: 11. For the CDR3, the DNA is TGTGCCAGCAGCCTACAGGGGCGGATCGCGGAGACCCAGTACCTC. It translates to CASSLQGRIAETQYL.

This chain links TRBV3-1 with TRBJ2-1, with D possibly being TRBD1 or TRBD2 (5 bases each). V dropped 3 bases and J dropped 3 bases, with 15 bases sitting between them. The CDR3 length is 16 residues. From germline, CDR1 is LGHDT and CDR2 YNNKEL (reference sequence). The CDR3 nucleotides read TGTGCCAGCAGCCACCGGGGCCTTTCCCTCTACAATGAGCAGTTCTTC. Amino acids: CASSHRGLSLYNEQFF.

The chain combines TRBV3-1 with TRBJ2-3; D could derive from TRBD1 or TRBD2 (5 bases each). V was trimmed by 0 bases and J by 1 base, leaving 17 bases between them. This CDR3 region has 18 residues. CDR1 is LGHDT, CDR2 YNNKEL, per germline (reference sequence). Written as DNA, the CDR3 is TGTGCCAGCAGCCAAGATGGGATAGCGAGGGGCCGCACAGATACGCAGTATTTT. Translating gives CASSQDGIARGRTDTQYF.

The genes are TRBV14 and TRBJ2-7; weak D call: TRBD2 (6 bases). This CDR3 spans 16 amino acids. The germline V gene has CDR1 SGHDN and CDR2 FVKESK. Trimming pared 0 bases from V and 6 bases from J, leaving 18 bases between. This CDR3 reads CASSQDREADGREQYF. The DNA of the CDR3 is TGTGCCAGCAGCCAAGATAGGGAGGCGGATGGACGCGAGCAGTACTTC.

This chain uses TRBV6-1 with TRBJ1-2, with a weak D call TRBD1 (6 bases). V was cut by 2 bases and J by 2 bases, with 9 bases left in between. CDR1 is MNHNS, CDR2 SASEGT, per germline. The CDR3 extends over 14 amino acids. DNA of the CDR3: TGTGCCAGCAGTGAATGGAGGGGGAACTATGGCTACACCTTC. Translated, it gives CASSEWRGNYGYTF.

The chain carries TRBV7-9 and TRBJ2-7; TRBD1 matches 8 bases. CDR3 length: 15 residues. The germline gives CDR1 SEHNR, CDR2 FQNEAQ (reference sequence). The CDR3 DNA reads as TGTGCCAGCAGCTCTACCGGGACAGGCTCCCACGAGCAGTACGTC. The encoded protein is CASSSTGTGSHEQYV.

The CDR3 region is CASKRTRGETQYF. CDR3 sequence (DNA): TGTGCCAGCAAGCGGACTCGAGGGGAGACCCAGTACTTC. The J gene is TRBJ2-5, the V gene TRBV27, with a possible D match to TRBD2 (5 bases). Germline V CDR1 and CDR2: MNHEY, SMNVEV (reference sequence). Trimming cost V 7 bases and J 5 bases, with 14 bases left between them. This CDR3 is 13 amino acids long.

V usage is TRBV28 and J usage is TRBJ2-5; unclear D gene. V was clipped by 2 bases and J by 1 base, with 11 bases between them. This CDR3 comprises 15 residues. Germline V lookup: CDR1 MDHEN, CDR2 SYDVKM. CDR3 coding DNA: TGTGCCAGCAGTTTAATCGTGGGGTCCCAAGAGACCCAGTACTTC. It encodes CASSLIVGSQETQYF.

The rearrangement links TRBV11-2 to TRBJ1-2; a weak D match, TRBD1 (5 bases). Germline CDR1 is SGHAT and CDR2 is FQNNGV. The CDR3 is made up of 16 amino acids. V was pared by 1 base and J by 6 bases, with 18 bases between. The CDR3 loop is CASSLGDRDGTDGYTF. For the CDR3, the DNA is TGTGCCAGCAGCTTAGGGGACCGGGACGGCACGGATGGCTACACCTTC.

This clonotype was found once. The J gene is TRBJ2-3, the V gene TRBV28; 8 positions match TRBD1. CDR1 is MDHEN and CDR2 is SYDVKM in the germline V gene. The V gene end was trimmed by 6 bases and the J gene end by 3 bases; junction bases not matched to a gene: 8. The CDR3 is 15 amino acids. CDR3 nucleotides: TGTGCCAGCAGGATCGGACAGGGAAGGACAGATACGCAGTATTTT. Its protein product is CASRIGQGRTDTQYF.

V is TRBV29-1 and J is TRBJ1-1; TRBD1 agrees at 9 bases. Germline CDR1 SQVTM, CDR2 ANQGSEA. V gave up 2 bases and J gave up 0 bases; unmatched junction bases: 1. This CDR3 region has 14 residues. For the CDR3, the DNA is TGCAGCGTTGAAACAGGGGGCTTGAACACTGAAGCTTTCTTT. Amino acid sequence: CSVETGGLNTEAFF.

The chain uses TRBV10-3 and TRBJ2-1; D unclear. The V gene's germline CDR1 is ENHRY and CDR2 SYGVKD. The CDR3 extends over 15 amino acids. V gave up 0 bases and J gave up 9 bases, with 15 bases separating them. The CDR3 sequence: CAISESVMDPREQFF. The CDR3, as DNA: TGTGCCATCAGTGAGTCGGTTATGGATCCCCGTGAGCAGTTCTTC.

The J gene is TRBJ2-2, the V gene TRBV7-9, with TRBD2 as a possible D gene (5 bases). Per the germline V gene, CDR1 is SEHNR and CDR2 is FQNEAQ (reference sequence). V was trimmed by 0 bases and J by 6 bases, leaving 8 bases between them. The length of the CDR3 is 14 residues. The CDR3 DNA sequence: TGTGCCAGCAGCTTAGCCCGAGGGTCCGGGGAGCTGTTTTTT. It encodes CASSLARGSGELFF. Drawing the rest from reference TRBV7-9 and TRBJ2-2, the complete variable domain is DTGVSQNPRHKITKRGQNVTFRCDPISEHNRLYWYRQTLGQGPEFLTYFQNEAQLEKSRLLSDRFSAERPKGSFSTLEIQRTEQGDSAMYLCASSLARGSGELFFGEGSRLTVL.

The chain uses TRBV4-1 and TRBJ1-2, with 7 bases identical to TRBD1. The CDR3 totals 15 residues. V was pared by 1 base and J by 5 bases, with 7 bases of the junction left unmatched. Germline V gives CDR1 MGHRA, CDR2 YSYEKL. DNA for the CDR3: TGCGCCAGCAGCCAAGCGACAGGGCCTGGATATGGCTACACCTTC. This encodes CASSQATGPGYGYTF.

This clonotype was counted a single time. This chain connects TRBV15 to TRBJ2-7; D call uncertain. In germline, CDR1 is LNHNV, CDR2 YYDKDF (reference sequence). The CDR3 runs 11 residues. V lost 6 bases and J 7 bases, leaving 10 bases between the germline ends. The CDR3 nucleotides are TGTGCCACCAGGGGGTCAAAAGAGCAGTACTTC. It yields the protein CATRGSKEQYF.

This chain joins TRBV9 and TRBJ2-5, with a tentative D call TRBD2 (5 bases). The CDR3 loop spans 13 amino acids. CDR1 is SGDLS, CDR2 YYNGEE, per germline. Trimming took 4 bases from V and 5 from J, leaving 12 bases between them. CDR3 amino acids: CASSRGEVETQYF. The CDR3 DNA reads as TGTGCCAGCAGCCGGGGAGAGGTTGAGACCCAGTACTTC.

The chain recombines TRBV30 with TRBJ1-3, with D tentatively TRBD1 (5 bases). Trimming shortened V by 1 base and J by 1 base, and 11 bases separated the two germline ends. Germline V lookup: CDR1 GTSNPN, CDR2 SVGIG (reference sequence). This CDR3 region has 15 residues. The CDR3 coding sequence is TGTGCCTGGAGTGAGGGACTATTATCTGGAAACACCATATATTTT. Amino acids: CAWSEGLLSGNTIYF.

The rearrangement links TRBV9 to TRBJ1-4, with D hard to call. CDR1 SGDLS and CDR2 YYNGEE come from the germline V gene. V lost 4 bases and J 0 bases, leaving 13 bases between the germline ends. The CDR3 length is 16 residues. As DNA, the CDR3 is TGTGCCAGCAGCAAAGAGGTGGTCGCAACTAATGAAAAACTGTTTTTT. Translating gives CASSKEVVATNEKLFF.

In regard to this clonotype: Germline and junction disagree at one end, which may indicate a read error. The gene calls are TRBV3-1 and TRBJ2-7; no definite D call. This CDR3 contains 17 residues. Germline loops: CDR1 LGHDT, CDR2 YNNKEL (reference sequence). The CDR3 reads CASSQDGSPRYSHEQYF. In DNA form, the CDR3 reads TGTGCCAGCAGCCAAGACGGGTCCCCGCGGTACTCCCACGAGCAGTACTTC.

The chain couples TRBV5-1 to TRBJ1-3, with a weak D call TRBD1 (5 bases). Trimming pared 2 bases from V and 0 bases from J, leaving 12 bases between. CDR1 and CDR2 from the germline V gene are SGHRS and YFSETQ. The length of the CDR3 is 16 residues. Here the CDR3 DNA reads TGCGCCAGCAGCTTAATTGAGGGACCCTCTGGAAACACCATATATTTT. It is translated as CASSLIEGPSGNTIYF.